The TCR beta chain under discussion was sequenced for a study of blood T cell repertoires in COVID-19. Study-level background: Researchers got acute and convalescent COVID-19 samples from the United States, Italy and Spain. T cells, B-cell-depleted T cells, or PBMCs provided the cDNA or gDNA that served as material.

The germline gives CDR1 LNHDA, CDR2 SQIVND (reference sequence). The CDR3 is 14 residues long. Authors' processing steps: The assay estimated nucleated cells by amplifying reference gene primers. Assay used: immunoSEQ multiplex PCR; TCRdb lists only in-frame clones, some missing. V, J and clone size are those of that table, while D and trimming were read from the DNA. The top ten clones hold 5% to 6.5% of a sample with about 190,000 clones, 80% to 90% of them seen once. This clone was counted a single time. At one boundary the junction diverges from the germline segment, which might be a read error. This sequence joins TRBV19 and TRBJ1-4; D may be TRBD1 (6 bases). The TCR comes from a woman in her sixties or seventies with active or convalescent COVID-19. The sample was peripheral blood. The CDR3 is CASSIGTTNEKLFF. Here the CDR3 DNA reads TGTGCCAGTAGTATCGGGACAACAAATGAAAAACTGTTTTTT.